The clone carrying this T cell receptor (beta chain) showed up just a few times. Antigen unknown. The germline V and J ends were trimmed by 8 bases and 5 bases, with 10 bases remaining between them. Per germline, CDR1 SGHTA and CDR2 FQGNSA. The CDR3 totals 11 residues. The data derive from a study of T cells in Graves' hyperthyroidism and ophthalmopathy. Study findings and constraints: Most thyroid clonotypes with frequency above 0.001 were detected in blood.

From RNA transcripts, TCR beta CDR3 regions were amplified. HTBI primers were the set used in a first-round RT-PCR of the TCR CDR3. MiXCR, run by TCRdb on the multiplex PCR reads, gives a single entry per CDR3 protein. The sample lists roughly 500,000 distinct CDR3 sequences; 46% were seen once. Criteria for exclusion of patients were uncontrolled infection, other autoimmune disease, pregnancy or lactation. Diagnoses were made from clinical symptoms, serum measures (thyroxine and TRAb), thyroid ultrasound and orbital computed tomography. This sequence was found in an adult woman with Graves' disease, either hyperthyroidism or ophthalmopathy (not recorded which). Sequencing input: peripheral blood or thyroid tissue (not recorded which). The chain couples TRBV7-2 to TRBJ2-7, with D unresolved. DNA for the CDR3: TGTGCCAGCGAGTGGTTCAACGAGCAGTACTTC. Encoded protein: CASEWFNEQYF. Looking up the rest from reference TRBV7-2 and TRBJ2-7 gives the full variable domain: GAGVSQSPSNKVTEKGKDVELRCDPISGHTALYWYRQSLGQGLEFLIYFQGNSAPDKSGLPSDRFSAERTGGSVSTLTIQRTQQEDSAVYLCASEWFNEQYFGPGTRLTVT.